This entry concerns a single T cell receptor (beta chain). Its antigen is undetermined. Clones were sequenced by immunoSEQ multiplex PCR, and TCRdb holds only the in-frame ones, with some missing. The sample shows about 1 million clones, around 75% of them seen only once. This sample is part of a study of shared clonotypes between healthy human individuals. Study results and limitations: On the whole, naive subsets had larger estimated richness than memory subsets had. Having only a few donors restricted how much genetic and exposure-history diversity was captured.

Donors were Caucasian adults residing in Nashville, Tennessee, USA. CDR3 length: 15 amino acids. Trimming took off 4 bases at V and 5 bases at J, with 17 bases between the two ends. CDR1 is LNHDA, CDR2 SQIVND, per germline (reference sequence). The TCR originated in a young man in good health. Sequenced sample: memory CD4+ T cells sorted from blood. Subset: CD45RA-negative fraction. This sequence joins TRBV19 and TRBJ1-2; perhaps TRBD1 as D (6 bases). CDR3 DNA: TGTGCCAGTAGTACCTACGAGGACAGCTTTTATGGCTACACCTTC. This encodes CASSTYEDSFYGYTF. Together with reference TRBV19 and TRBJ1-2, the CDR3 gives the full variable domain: DGGITQSPKYLFRKEGQNVTLSCEQNLNHDAMYWYRQDPGQGLRLIYYSQIVNDFQKGDIAEGYSVSREKKESFPLTVTSAQKNPTAFYLCASSTYEDSFYGYTFGSGTRLTVV.